The T cell receptor (beta chain) described here comes from a study of blood T cell repertoires in COVID-19. Profiling relied on immunoSEQ multiplex PCR, and the TCRdb table lists in-frame clones only, not all of them. The sample has about 46,000 clones, around 88% seen once. Germline V lookup: CDR1 SGDLS, CDR2 YYNGEE. Unmatched junction bases numbered 5, after V lost 5 bases and J lost 1 base. The CDR3 sequence is 14 residues long. The chain couples TRBV9 to TRBJ1-1, with TRBD1 identical over 7 bases. The specimen was peripheral blood. The receptor comes from a man aged 60 to 69 with acute or convalescent COVID-19. CDR3 in amino acids: CASRGGRGNTEAFF. Written as DNA, the CDR3 is TGTGCCAGCAGAGGGGGCAGGGGGAACACTGAAGCTTTCTTT.